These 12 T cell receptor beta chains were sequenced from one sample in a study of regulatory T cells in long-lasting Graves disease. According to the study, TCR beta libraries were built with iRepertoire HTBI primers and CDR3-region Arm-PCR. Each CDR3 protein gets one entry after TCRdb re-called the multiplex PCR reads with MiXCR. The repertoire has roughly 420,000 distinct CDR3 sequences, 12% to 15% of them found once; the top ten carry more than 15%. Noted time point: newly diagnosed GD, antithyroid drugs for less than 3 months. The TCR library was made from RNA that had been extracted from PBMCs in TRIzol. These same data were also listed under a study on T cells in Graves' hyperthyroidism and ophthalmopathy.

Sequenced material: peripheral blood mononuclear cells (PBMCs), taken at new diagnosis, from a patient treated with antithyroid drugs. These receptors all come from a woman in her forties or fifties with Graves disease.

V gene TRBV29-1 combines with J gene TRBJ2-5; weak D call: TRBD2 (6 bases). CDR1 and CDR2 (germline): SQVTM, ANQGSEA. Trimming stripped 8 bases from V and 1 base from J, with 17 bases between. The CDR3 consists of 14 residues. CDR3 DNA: TGCAGCCCCTGCGCCGGGACTTTCCAAGAGACCCAGTACTTC. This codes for CSPCAGTFQETQYF.

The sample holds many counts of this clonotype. The chain's CDR3 is CASSVATGKYGYTF. The CDR3 DNA reads TGTGCCAGCAGCGTAGCCACAGGGAAGTATGGCTACACCTTC. The chain joins TRBV9 to TRBJ1-2; maybe TRBD1 (6 bases). V was cut by 0 bases and J by 5 bases, with 11 bases left in between. Germline loops: CDR1 SGDLS, CDR2 YYNGEE. The length of the CDR3 is 14 residues.

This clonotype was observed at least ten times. CDR3 sequence (DNA): TGCAGTGCATCGGGGATAGCCACAGATACGCAGTATTTT. It is translated as CSASGIATDTQYF. This chain uses TRBV20-1 with TRBJ2-3; a weak D match, TRBD2 (5 bases). The germline V gene has CDR1 DFQATT and CDR2 SNEGSKA (reference sequence). The ends were cut back, 6 bases at V and 2 bases at J, with 12 bases in the middle. The CDR3 has 13 residues.

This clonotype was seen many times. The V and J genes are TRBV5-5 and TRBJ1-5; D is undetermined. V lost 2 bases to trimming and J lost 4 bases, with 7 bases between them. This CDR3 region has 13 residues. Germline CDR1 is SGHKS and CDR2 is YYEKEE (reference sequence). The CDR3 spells CASSFGLNQPQHF. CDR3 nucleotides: TGTGCCAGCAGCTTCGGCCTTAATCAGCCCCAGCATTTT.

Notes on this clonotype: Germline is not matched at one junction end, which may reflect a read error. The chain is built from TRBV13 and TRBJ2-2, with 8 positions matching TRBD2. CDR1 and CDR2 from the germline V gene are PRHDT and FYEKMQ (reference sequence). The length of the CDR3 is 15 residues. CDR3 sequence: CASGLAGRNTGELFF. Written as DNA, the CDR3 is TGTGCCAGCGGCTTAGCGGGAAGGAACACCGGGGAGCTGTTTTTT.

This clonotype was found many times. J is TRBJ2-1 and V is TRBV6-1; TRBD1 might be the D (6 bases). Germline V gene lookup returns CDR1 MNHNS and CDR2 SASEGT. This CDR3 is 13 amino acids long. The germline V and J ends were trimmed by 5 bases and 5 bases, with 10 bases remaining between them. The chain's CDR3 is CASSNTGNNEQFF. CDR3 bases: TGTGCCAGCAGTAACACAGGGAACAATGAGCAGTTCTTC.

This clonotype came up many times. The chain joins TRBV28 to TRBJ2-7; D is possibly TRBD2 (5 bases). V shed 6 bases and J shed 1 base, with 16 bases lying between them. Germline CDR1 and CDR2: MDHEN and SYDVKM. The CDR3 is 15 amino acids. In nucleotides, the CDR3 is TGTGCCAGCAGCCCCACCGGACTTTGGTCCTACGAGCAGTACTTC. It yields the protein CASSPTGLWSYEQYF.

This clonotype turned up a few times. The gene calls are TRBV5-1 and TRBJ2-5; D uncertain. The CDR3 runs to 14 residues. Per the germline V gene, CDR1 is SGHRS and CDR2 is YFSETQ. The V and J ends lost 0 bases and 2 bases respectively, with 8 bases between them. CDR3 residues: CASSLVSAQETQYF. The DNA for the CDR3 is TGCGCCAGCAGCTTGGTTTCCGCGCAAGAGACCCAGTACTTC. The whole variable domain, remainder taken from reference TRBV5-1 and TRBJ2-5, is KAGVTQTPRYLIKTRGQQVTLSCSPISGHRSVSWYQQTPGQGLQFLFEYFSETQRNKGNFPGRFSGRQFSNSRSEMNVSTLELGDSALYLCASSLVSAQETQYFGPGTRLLVL.

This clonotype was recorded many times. CDR3 DNA: TGTGCCAGCAGGCCGGGGGGGACAGGGGCAGCCCTTTCTGGCTACACCTTC. This sequence encodes CASRPGGTGAALSGYTF. This chain joins TRBV28 and TRBJ1-2; TRBD1 aligns across 10 bases. The length of the CDR3 is 17 residues. The trim removed 6 bases at V and 7 bases at J, leaving 17 bases unmatched. Germline V gives CDR1 MDHEN, CDR2 SYDVKM.

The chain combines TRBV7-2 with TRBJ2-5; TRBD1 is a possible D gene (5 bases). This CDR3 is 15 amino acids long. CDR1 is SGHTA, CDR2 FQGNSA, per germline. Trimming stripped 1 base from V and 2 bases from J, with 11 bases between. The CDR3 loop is CASSLDWTPQETQYF. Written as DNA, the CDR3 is TGTGCCAGCAGCTTAGATTGGACACCACAAGAGACCCAGTACTTC.

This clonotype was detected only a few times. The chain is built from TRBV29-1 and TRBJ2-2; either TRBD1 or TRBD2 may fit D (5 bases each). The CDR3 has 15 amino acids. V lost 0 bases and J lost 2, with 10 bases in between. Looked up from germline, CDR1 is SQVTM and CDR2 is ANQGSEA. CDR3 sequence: CSVEDLRGNTGELFF. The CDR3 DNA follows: TGCAGCGTTGAAGATCTGAGGGGTAACACCGGGGAGCTGTTTTTT.

CDR3 residues: CASSPPRTSGNLLQYF. As DNA, the CDR3 is TGCGCCAGCAGCCCGCCCCGGACTAGCGGCAATCTCTTACAATACTTC. The chain has TRBV4-1 and TRBJ2-7; 10 bases line up with TRBD2. Per germline, CDR1 MGHRA and CDR2 YSYEKL. Trimming removed 4 bases from V and 13 bases from J; junction bases left unmatched: 19. This CDR3 spans 16 amino acids.